A single sample is the source of the 21 T cell receptor beta chains below, sequenced in a study of T cell responses to AZD1222 COVID-19 vaccine. This table comes from immunoSEQ multiplex PCR, and its TCRdb copy is limited to in-frame clones, with some not included. The table has 75,000 to 90,000 clones, more than 75% seen once. The source was peripheral blood, collected on day 0 of AZD1222 vaccination. Receptors originate from an adult in good health.

This chain links TRBV20-1 with TRBJ2-7; 9 nucleotides line up with TRBD1. CDR1 is DFQATT and CDR2 is SNEGSKA in the germline V gene (reference sequence). The CDR3 loop spans 14 amino acids. The trim removed 6 bases at V and 6 bases at J, leaving 12 bases unmatched. CDR3 amino acids: CSASTGQGTGEQYF. The CDR3 DNA follows: TGCAGTGCAAGTACTGGACAGGGGACCGGCGAGCAGTACTTC.

This chain connects TRBV4-1 to TRBJ2-1; TRBD1 matches at 7 bases. The trim removed 2 bases at V and 2 bases at J, leaving 3 bases unmatched. The V gene's germline CDR1 is MGHRA and CDR2 YSYEKL. This CDR3 comprises 15 residues. DNA of the CDR3: TGCGCCAGCAGCCAACGACAGGGCGCCTACAATGAGCAGTTCTTC. It codes for CASSQRQGAYNEQFF.

This clone has just one count. The chain couples TRBV11-2 to TRBJ2-1; D remains ambiguous. V dropped 1 base and J dropped 10 bases, with 11 bases sitting between them. In germline, CDR1 is SGHAT, CDR2 FQNNGV. The CDR3 is made up of 13 amino acids. Written as DNA, the CDR3 is TGTGCCAGCAGCTTAGCCGGCTCGTACGAGCAGTTCTTC. It is translated as CASSLAGSYEQFF.

This chain uses TRBV5-1 with TRBJ2-2; 8 positions match TRBD1. Germline lookup yields CDR1 SGHRS and CDR2 YFSETQ. The CDR3 length is 18 residues. The V and J ends lost 0 bases and 5 bases, in that order; junction bases with no gene match: 12. The DNA for the CDR3 is TGCGCCAGCAGCTTGGTTTTGGGGTCAGACAGGGGAACCGGGGAGCTGTTTTTT. Amino acid sequence: CASSLVLGSDRGTGELFF.

The rearrangement joins TRBV4-2 to TRBJ2-2; tentatively, D is TRBD2 (5 bases). There are 15 residues in the CDR3. The V gene's germline CDR1 is LGHNA and CDR2 YNFKEQ. The germline V and J ends were trimmed by 0 bases and 3 bases, with 8 bases remaining between them. The CDR3 loop reads CASSQETGYTGELFF. In nucleotides, the CDR3 is TGTGCCAGCAGCCAAGAGACGGGGTACACCGGGGAGCTGTTTTTT.

The chain employs TRBV7-2 and TRBJ2-2; TRBD1 matches 7 bases. The V segment lost 5 bases and the J segment 2 bases; nucleotides outside the gene matches: 5. The CDR3 is 15 amino acids. The V gene's germline CDR1 is SGHTA and CDR2 FQGNSA. The CDR3 loop reads CASSPGTVNTGELFF. CDR3 coding DNA: TGTGCCAGCAGCCCCGGGACAGTCAACACCGGGGAGCTGTTTTTT.

The chain carries TRBV30 and TRBJ1-1; D is ambiguous. Trimming shortened V by 0 bases and J by 7 bases, and 9 bases separated the two germline ends. Per germline, CDR1 GTSNPN and CDR2 SVGIG (reference sequence). The CDR3 sequence is 12 residues long. Here the CDR3 reads CAWSVMDDEAFF. CDR3 bases: TGTGCCTGGAGTGTAATGGACGATGAAGCTTTCTTT.

The chain recombines TRBV3-1 (or the pseudogene TRBV3-2) with TRBJ1-5, with unresolved D. The V and J ends lost 5 bases and 5 bases respectively, with 10 bases between them. The CDR3 totals 13 residues. Germline V gene sequence: CDR1 LGHDT, CDR2 YNNKEL (reference sequence). The DNA of the CDR3 is TGTGCCAGCAGCAACCAGTACGATCAGCCCCAGCATTTT. Its translation: CASSNQYDQPQHF.

The gene calls are TRBV19 and TRBJ2-7; D possibly uses TRBD1 or TRBD2 (6 bases each). CDR3 size: 14 residues. The germline gives CDR1 LNHDA, CDR2 SQIVND (reference sequence). The V end was cut by 9 bases, the J end by 2 bases, with 17 bases between. The CDR3 is CASSSGGGTYEQYF. DNA for the CDR3: TGTGCCAGCTCCTCAGGAGGGGGTACCTACGAGCAGTACTTC.

The chain uses TRBV7-9 and TRBJ2-2; tentative D call: TRBD2 (5 bases). Germline CDR1 SEHNR, CDR2 FQNEAQ (reference sequence). The CDR3 has 13 amino acids. The V end lost 5 bases, the J end lost 1 base, and 5 bases lay between the germline ends. For the CDR3, the DNA is TGTGCCAGCAGCCGGGGGAACACCGGGGAGCTGTTTTTT. It encodes CASSRGNTGELFF.

The chain carries TRBV25-1 and TRBJ2-1, with 9 bases aligning to TRBD2. Germline-derived CDR1 and CDR2 are MGHDK and SYGVNS. Unmatched junction bases numbered 8, after V lost 6 bases and J lost 8 bases. The CDR3 is 14 residues long. In nucleotides, the CDR3 is TGTGCCAGCAGCGAGGCTAGCGGGATTTATGAGCAGTTCTTC. This encodes CASSEASGIYEQFF.

This rearrangement joins TRBV5-1 to TRBJ1-1; D unresolved. V lost 4 bases to trimming and J lost 0 bases, with 10 bases between them. The V gene's germline CDR1 is SGHRS and CDR2 YFSETQ. CDR3 length: 14 amino acids. In nucleotides, the CDR3 is TGCGCCAGCAGCCAAACAACAATGAACACTGAAGCTTTCTTT. Translated, it gives CASSQTTMNTEAFF. Full variable domain (remainder filled in from reference TRBV5-1 and TRBJ1-1): KAGVTQTPRYLIKTRGQQVTLSCSPISGHRSVSWYQQTPGQGLQFLFEYFSETQRNKGNFPGRFSGRQFSNSRSEMNVSTLELGDSALYLCASSQTTMNTEAFFGQGTRLTVV.

The rearrangement uses TRBV7-8 and TRBJ2-1, with unresolved D. V was shortened by 5 bases and J by 5 bases, with 4 bases between the two germline ends. Germline loops: CDR1 SGHVS, CDR2 FQNEAQ. This CDR3 contains 11 residues. CDR3 in amino acids: CASSHDNEQFF. CDR3 sequence (DNA): TGTGCCAGCAGCCACGACAATGAGCAGTTCTTC.

This chain uses TRBV30 with TRBJ1-1; D is undetermined. The germline V gene has CDR1 GTSNPN and CDR2 SVGIG (reference sequence). The CDR3 has 12 amino acids. Trimming stripped 4 bases from V and 6 bases from J, with 12 bases between. Here the CDR3 DNA reads TGTGCCTGGACCCAGCAATCGGCTGAAGCTTTCTTT. It encodes CAWTQQSAEAFF.

V and J are TRBV7-2 and TRBJ2-6; unclear D gene. There are 16 residues in the CDR3. Per the germline V gene, CDR1 is SGHTA and CDR2 is FQGNSA. The germline V and J ends were trimmed by 1 base and 4 bases, with 11 bases remaining between them. The CDR3 spells CASSLEVRPGANVLTF. Written as DNA, the CDR3 is TGTGCCAGCAGCTTAGAAGTCAGGCCGGGGGCCAACGTCCTGACTTTC.

The V gene is TRBV19, the J gene TRBJ1-5; D is undetermined. The CDR3 totals 18 residues. Germline CDR1 is LNHDA and CDR2 is SQIVND (reference sequence). V lost 6 bases and J 3 bases, leaving 24 bases between the germline ends. This chain's CDR3 is CASRRKTYGTQNNQPQHF. The CDR3 nucleotides read TGTGCCAGTAGGAGAAAGACCTACGGCACCCAAAACAATCAGCCCCAGCATTTT.

The rearrangement links TRBV23-1 to TRBJ2-5; a possible D gene is TRBD2 (6 bases). TRBV23-1 is recorded as an ORF, its role being uncertain. Trimming pared 6 bases from V and 4 bases from J, leaving 21 bases between. CDR3 length: 16 amino acids. The CDR3 region is CASRPSEGGEGETQYF. CDR3 DNA sequence: TGCGCCAGCAGACCCTCGGAGGGAGGTGAGGGAGAGACCCAGTACTTC.

The chain carries TRBV5-1 and TRBJ2-5, with TRBD1 matching 9 bases. CDR3 size: 16 residues. The V gene end was trimmed by 2 bases and the J gene end by 0 bases; junction bases not matched to a gene: 5. Germline V gives CDR1 SGHRS, CDR2 YFSETQ. The CDR3: CASSFGQGPNQETQYF. CDR3 DNA sequence: TGCGCCAGCAGCTTCGGACAGGGGCCTAACCAAGAGACCCAGTACTTC.

The chain carries TRBV9 and TRBJ2-1; 11 bases align to TRBD2. With V trimmed by 3 bases and J by 5 bases, 7 bases remained unmatched. The V gene's germline CDR1 is SGDLS and CDR2 YYNGEE. This CDR3 comprises 16 residues. The CDR3 loop reads CASSGYSGRANNEQFF. CDR3 sequence (DNA): TGTGCCAGCAGCGGTTATAGCGGGAGGGCCAACAATGAGCAGTTCTTC.

In DNA form, the CDR3 reads TGTGCCAGTTGGTCAGACTCCTACAATGAGCAGTTCTTC. It codes for CASWSDSYNEQFF. The chain uses TRBV27 and TRBJ2-1; D ambiguous. Germline assignment: CDR1 MNHEY and CDR2 SMNVEV (reference sequence). This CDR3 contains 13 residues. Trimming shortened V by 9 bases and J by 0 bases, and 9 bases separated the two germline ends.

This chain links TRBV9 with TRBJ1-3; D is uncertain. CDR1 is SGDLS and CDR2 is YYNGEE in the germline V gene. V gave up 3 bases and J gave up 0 bases, with 13 bases separating them. CDR3 length: 16 residues. The CDR3 coding sequence is TGTGCCAGCAGCGGCCAGTGGACCGGCTCTGGAAACACCATATATTTT. Its translation: CASSGQWTGSGNTIYF.